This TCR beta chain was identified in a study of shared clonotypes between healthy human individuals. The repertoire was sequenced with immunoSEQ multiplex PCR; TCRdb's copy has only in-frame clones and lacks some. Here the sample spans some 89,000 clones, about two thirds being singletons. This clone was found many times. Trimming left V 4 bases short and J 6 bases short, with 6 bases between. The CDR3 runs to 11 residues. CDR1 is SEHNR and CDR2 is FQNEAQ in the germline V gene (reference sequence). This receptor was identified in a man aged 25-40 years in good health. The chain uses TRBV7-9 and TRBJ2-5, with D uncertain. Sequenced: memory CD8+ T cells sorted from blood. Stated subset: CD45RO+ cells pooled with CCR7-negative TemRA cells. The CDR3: CASSSGKTQYF. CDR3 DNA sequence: TGTGCCAGCAGCTCCGGAAAGACCCAGTACTTC.